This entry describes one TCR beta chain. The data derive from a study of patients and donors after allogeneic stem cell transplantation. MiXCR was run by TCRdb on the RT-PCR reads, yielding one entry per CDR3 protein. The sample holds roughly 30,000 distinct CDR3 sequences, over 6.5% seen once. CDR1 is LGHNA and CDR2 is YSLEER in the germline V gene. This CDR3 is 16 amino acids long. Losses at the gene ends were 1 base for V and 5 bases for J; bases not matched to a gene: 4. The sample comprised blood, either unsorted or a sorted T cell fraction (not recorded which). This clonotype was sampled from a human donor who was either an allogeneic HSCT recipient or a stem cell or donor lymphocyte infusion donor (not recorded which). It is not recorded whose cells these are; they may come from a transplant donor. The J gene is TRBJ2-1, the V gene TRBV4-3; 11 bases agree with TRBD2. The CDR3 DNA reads TGCGCCAGCAGCCAAGGGCTAGCGGGAGGCAACAATGAGCAGTTCTTC. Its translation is CASSQGLAGGNNEQFF.